Listed below are T cell receptor beta chains from one sample, sequenced in a study of cytomegalovirus exposure and HLA in healthy donors. Measured with immunoSEQ multiplex PCR; TCRdb has only the in-frame clones, and not every one. The data contain about 160,000 clones, 85% of them seen just once; the ten biggest clones take up 1%. Sequenced: PBMCs. All receptors derive from a boy between 2 and 10 years old in good health and CMV-seronegative. The CDR3 runs from the conserved cysteine through the conserved F or W. D genes are given only for firm matches. The size field is filled for only some rows; it gives once, few, many or a size class.

cdr3_aa	cdr3_nt	d_call	j_call	clone_size	v_call
CASSLENGRATDTQYF	TGTGCCAGCAGCTTGGAAAACGGCAGGGCCACAGATACGCAGTATTTT	-	TRBJ2-3	-	TRBV5-4
CASSGTGGVETQYF	TGTGCCAGCAGCGGGACAGGGGGCGTAGAGACCCAGTACTTC	TRBD1	TRBJ2-5	-	TRBV5-6
CASSPHGADTQYF	TGTGCCAGCAGTCCGCACGGGGCAGATACGCAGTATTTT	-	TRBJ2-3	-	TRBV28
CASSPAGAANGYTF	TGTGCCAGCAGCCCAGCGGGAGCAGCTAATGGCTACACCTTC	-	TRBJ1-2	few	TRBV9
CASITQETQYF	TGTGCCAGCATCACTCAAGAGACCCAGTACTTC	-	TRBJ2-5	-	TRBV27
CASSRGGDLYNEQFF	TGTGCCAGCAGCCGGGGTGGGGATTTATACAATGAGCAGTTCTTC	-	TRBJ2-1	-	TRBV7-9
CASSSLSGGSQPQHF	TGTGCCAGCAGTTCGCTATCAGGGGGCAGTCAGCCCCAGCATTTT	TRBD1	TRBJ1-5	-	TRBV28
CASSVDEGAYTEAFF	TGTGCCAGCAGTGTAGATGAGGGGGCCTACACTGAAGCTTTCTTT	TRBD1	TRBJ1-1	-	TRBV6-1
CSVEGAGRGTGELFF	TGCAGCGTTGAAGGGGCAGGGAGGGGGACCGGGGAGCTGTTTTTT	-	TRBJ2-2	-	TRBV29-1
CASSQVSGPTGELFF	TGCGCCAGCAGCCAAGTGAGCGGTCCCACCGGGGAGCTGTTTTTT	-	TRBJ2-2	-	TRBV4-1
CASSFGEGSNQPQHF	TGCGCCAGCAGCTTCGGGGAGGGAAGCAATCAGCCCCAGCATTTT	-	TRBJ1-5	-	TRBV5-1
CASSSRQFPDTQYF	TGTGCCAGTAGTTCAAGACAGTTCCCAGATACGCAGTATTTT	-	TRBJ2-3	-	TRBV19
CASTIPWARGYTF	TGTGCCAGCACCATCCCCTGGGCGCGAGGCTACACCTTC	-	TRBJ1-2	-	TRBV28
CASSQERGSSGNTIYF	TGTGCCAGCAGCCAAGAAAGAGGCTCCTCTGGAAACACCATATATTTT	-	TRBJ1-3	-	TRBV4-2
CSVESRTEPGGNTIYF	TGCAGCGTTGAATCCCGGACAGAACCAGGTGGAAACACCATATATTTT	-	TRBJ1-3	-	TRBV29-1
CASGGTDLPNTEAFF	TGTGCCAGCGGGGGGACAGACCTGCCGAACACTGAAGCTTTCTTT	TRBD1	TRBJ1-1	-	TRBV7-9
CASKSGAGPGNTIYF	TGTGCCAGCAAGTCAGGGGCAGGTCCTGGAAACACCATATATTTT	-	TRBJ1-3	-	TRBV7-6
CATSKRDRASEQYF	TGTGCCACCAGCAAAAGGGACAGGGCCTCCGAGCAGTACTTC	TRBD1	TRBJ2-7	-	TRBV15
CASSWEGYGYTF	TGCGCCAGCAGCTGGGAGGGCTATGGCTACACCTTC	-	TRBJ1-2	-	TRBV5-1
CASIDSAGANVLTF	TGTGCCAGCATTGATTCTGCTGGGGCCAACGTCCTGACTTTC	-	TRBJ2-6	-	TRBV2
CASSRYEAKGSYNSPLHF	TGTGCCAGCAGCCGCTACGAGGCTAAAGGCTCCTATAATTCACCCCTCCACTTT	-	TRBJ1-6	few	TRBV4-2
CSVRSGSVNTEAFF	TGCAGCGTGAGGTCCGGATCGGTGAACACTGAAGCTTTCTTT	-	TRBJ1-1	-	TRBV29-1
CAISGSQTSGNVYNEQFF	TGTGCCATCAGTGGTAGCCAGACTAGCGGGAATGTCTACAATGAGCAGTTCTTC	TRBD2	TRBJ2-1	-	TRBV10-3
CASSERGSPLHF	TGTGCCAGCAGTGAACGGGGTTCACCCCTCCACTTT	-	TRBJ1-6	-	TRBV2
CASSLSRGEGYTF	TGTGCCAGCAGCCTAAGCCGGGGGGAAGGCTACACCTTC	-	TRBJ1-2	few	TRBV7-9
CASSLTRGDTQYF	TGTGCCAGTAGTCTTACCAGGGGAGATACGCAGTATTTT	-	TRBJ2-3	-	TRBV19
CASSQDRSTGGWSYGYTF	TGCGCCAGCAGCCAAGATCGTTCTACAGGGGGCTGGAGCTATGGCTACACCTTC	TRBD1	TRBJ1-2	-	TRBV4-1
CASSLGLAGGMTGANVLTF	TGCGCCAGCAGCTTGGGACTAGCGGGAGGTATGACTGGGGCCAACGTCCTGACTTTC	TRBD2	TRBJ2-6	-	TRBV5-1
CASSFRTSGRDIQYF	TGTGCCAGCAGTTTTCGGACTAGCGGGAGAGACATTCAGTACTTC	TRBD2	TRBJ2-4	few	TRBV28
CASSLEGTGTDTQYF	TGTGCCAGCAGCTTAGAGGGGACTGGTACAGATACGCAGTATTTT	-	TRBJ2-3	-	TRBV7-9
CASSAPGQGDEKLFF	TGTGCCAGCAGCGCCCCGGGACAGGGCGATGAAAAACTGTTTTTT	TRBD1	TRBJ1-4	once	TRBV5-4
CASSLGEDYGYTF	TGCGCCAGCAGCTTGGGGGAGGACTATGGCTACACCTTC	-	TRBJ1-2	-	TRBV5-1
CASSPHWTGEAFF	TGTGCCAGCAGTCCTCACTGGACAGGAGAAGCTTTCTTT	TRBD1	TRBJ1-1	-	TRBV6-1
CASSPQVAGVETQYF	TGTGCCAGCAGCCCACAGGTAGCGGGGGTGGAGACCCAGTACTTC	TRBD2	TRBJ2-5	-	TRBV13
CASSEPRVEDTQYF	TGTGCCAGCAGTGAACCCAGGGTTGAAGATACGCAGTATTTT	-	TRBJ2-3	-	TRBV6-1
CSVEDQGAREETQYF	TGCAGCGTTGAAGATCAGGGGGCTCGGGAGGAGACCCAGTACTTC	TRBD1	TRBJ2-5	few	TRBV29-1
CASSLNPDGEAEAFF	TGTGCCAGCAGCTTGAATCCGGATGGGGAGGCTGAAGCTTTCTTT	-	TRBJ1-1	-	TRBV5-6
CSAEGSPRDTQYF	TGCAGCGCCGAAGGCAGTCCCAGGGATACGCAGTATTTT	-	TRBJ2-3	once	TRBV29-1
CASSSGQGVGYEQYF	TGCGCCAGCAGCTCGGGACAGGGCGTCGGCTACGAGCAGTACTTC	TRBD1	TRBJ2-7	-	TRBV5-1
CASSLGQLNEQFF	TGTGCCAGCAGCTTGGGACAGCTCAATGAGCAGTTCTTC	TRBD1	TRBJ2-1	-	TRBV13
CASSVGLEQFF	TGTGCCAGCAGCGTAGGTCTGGAGCAGTTCTTC	-	TRBJ2-1	-	TRBV9
CASSLGAGKSFEKLFF	TGCGCCAGCAGCCTGGGGGCGGGGAAATCTTTTGAAAAACTGTTTTTT	-	TRBJ1-4	-	TRBV5-1
CASSLVGQAVDTGELFF	TGTGCCAGCAGCTTAGTGGGGCAAGCCGTCGACACCGGGGAGCTGTTTTTT	-	TRBJ2-2	-	TRBV7-9